The 16 T cell receptor beta chains in this list originate from one sample, sequenced in a study of CD8+ T cells in alopecia areata (dated by TCRdb to about 2018). The time point label here, explained by the study, means: approximately 4 weeks on oral tofacitinib. The sample's treatment or condition label, decoded: oral pan-JAK inhibitor, 5-10 mg twice daily. Library creation used the immunoSEQ multiplex PCR assay. RNA was extracted from all samples and reverse transcribed into cDNA, which served as template for TCR sequencing. In TCRdb, the immuneACCESS table is reduced to in-frame sequences with V and J assigned. These tables do not hold every clone; where another copy was compared, an unresolved V gene accounts for under half, and the others remain unexplained. The sample table lists roughly 190,000 clones, 45% to 65% of them with a count of one. The ten largest account for about 3% of the sample.

Here the sequenced sample was CD4+ T cells sorted from blood, taken at week 4, from a patient treated with tofacitinib. The source is a human donor with alopecia areata.

The genes are TRBV5-4 and TRBJ2-1, with a possible D match to TRBD1 (5 bases). The germline CDR1 and CDR2 sequences are SGHNT and YYREEE (reference sequence). Trimming removed 2 bases from V and 8 bases from J, with 8 bases in between. The CDR3 is made up of 12 amino acids. Here the CDR3 DNA reads TGTGCCAGCAGCTTAGGACAAGATGAGCAGTTCTTC. Its protein is CASSLGQDEQFF.

This CDR3 reads CASSETGIAGGYEQYF. The CDR3 region has the DNA TGTGCCAGCAGTGAGACAGGTATAGCGGGGGGCTACGAGCAGTACTTC. The J gene is TRBJ2-7, the V gene TRBV25-1, with 10 bases lining up with TRBD2. The CDR3 totals 16 residues. CDR1 is MGHDK, CDR2 SYGVNS, per germline. V lost 3 bases, J lost 3 bases, and 8 bases stayed unmatched.

This chain uses TRBV29-1 with TRBJ2-4; a weak D match, TRBD1 (6 bases). Trimming cost V 4 bases and J 8 bases, with 9 bases left between them. Germline lookup yields CDR1 SQVTM and CDR2 ANQGSEA. The CDR3 runs 11 residues. As DNA, the CDR3 is TGCAGCGTTGGCAGGGGCGACATTCAGTACTTC. Encoded protein: CSVGRGDIQYF. The entire variable domain, with the rest obtained from reference TRBV29-1 and TRBJ2-4, is as follows: SAVISQKPSRDICQRGTSLTIQCQVDSQVTMMFWYRQQPGQSLTLIATANQGSEATYESGFVIDKFPISRPNLTFSTLTVSNMSPEDSSIYLCSVGRGDIQYFGAGTRLSVL.

The V and J genes are TRBV30 and TRBJ1-4, with a possible D match to TRBD1 (6 bases). This CDR3 has 13 residues. The V and J ends lost 3 bases and 6 bases respectively, with 11 bases between them. Germline V gene data show CDR1 as GTSNPN and CDR2 as SVGIG (reference sequence). DNA of the CDR3: TGTGCCTGGAGCGGGAACAGGGATGAAAAACTGTTTTTT. This sequence encodes CAWSGNRDEKLFF.

The chain uses TRBV7-9 and TRBJ1-4; 9 bases line up with TRBD1. The germline V gene encodes CDR1 SEHNR and CDR2 FQNEAQ (reference sequence). This CDR3 is 15 amino acids long. The V gene end was trimmed by 4 bases and the J gene end by 7 bases; junction bases not matched to a gene: 7. The CDR3 protein is CASSSSGQGFEKLFF. Written as DNA, the CDR3 is TGTGCCAGCAGCTCGTCGGGACAGGGATTTGAAAAACTGTTTTTT. The full variable domain, rest sourced from reference TRBV7-9 and TRBJ1-4, is DTGVSQNPRHKITKRGQNVTFRCDPISEHNRLYWYRQTLGQGPEFLTYFQNEAQLEKSRLLSDRFSAERPKGSFSTLEIQRTEQGDSAMYLCASSSSGQGFEKLFFGSGTQLSVL.

The V and J genes are TRBV29-1 and TRBJ2-5, with TRBD2 matching 9 bases. The length of the CDR3 is 14 residues. V was clipped by 1 base and J by 2 bases; unmatched bases: 2. Germline CDR1 SQVTM, CDR2 ANQGSEA. The chain's CDR3 is CSVEGLAGQETQYF. CDR3 in DNA: TGCAGCGTTGAAGGTCTAGCGGGACAAGAGACCCAGTACTTC.

This chain connects TRBV7-9 to TRBJ1-2; TRBD1 is a possible D gene (5 bases). The CDR3 extends over 17 amino acids. Germline loops: CDR1 SEHNR, CDR2 FQNEAQ (reference sequence). V was cut by 0 bases and J by 2 bases, with 16 bases left in between. CDR3 region: CASSLARGRPLNYGYTF. The CDR3 DNA is TGTGCCAGCAGCTTAGCTCGGGGACGCCCCTTAAACTATGGCTACACCTTC.

This clone has more than one count but fewer than ten. The chain has TRBV28 and TRBJ1-5; D gene ambiguous. The germline V and J ends were trimmed by 7 bases and 7 bases, with 17 bases remaining between them. Germline V CDR1 and CDR2: MDHEN, SYDVKM. The CDR3 runs 14 residues. The DNA of the CDR3 is TGTGCCAGCAACCTAGGCGGGGAAGGGCAGCCCCAGCATTTT. Translated, it gives CASNLGGEGQPQHF.

This clone occurred once. This rearrangement joins TRBV14 to TRBJ1-5; possible D gene TRBD1, 5 bases. The length of the CDR3 is 13 residues. From germline, CDR1 is SGHDN and CDR2 FVKESK. V was shortened by 4 bases and J by 11 bases, with 15 bases between the two germline ends. CDR3 protein: CASSPSGLSTQHF. The CDR3 DNA reads as TGTGCCAGCAGCCCATCGGGACTCTCGACCCAGCATTTT.

The chain carries TRBV7-2 and TRBJ2-5, with TRBD2 as a possible D gene (6 bases). V gave up 1 base and J gave up 1 base, with 7 bases separating them. CDR1 SGHTA and CDR2 FQGNSA come from the germline V gene. The CDR3 is 14 amino acids. The CDR3 sequence is CASSLVGGQETQYF. CDR3 coding DNA: TGTGCCAGCAGCTTAGTGGGGGGCCAAGAGACCCAGTACTTC.

The chain uses TRBV9 and TRBJ1-5, with D perhaps TRBD1 (6 bases). Germline V gives CDR1 SGDLS, CDR2 YYNGEE. The CDR3 length is 15 residues. The V end lost 0 bases, the J end lost 2 bases, and 9 bases lay between the germline ends. The CDR3 nucleotides are TGTGCCAGCAGCGTAGGAGGGGGAGGCAATCAGCCCCAGCATTTT. Amino acid sequence: CASSVGGGGNQPQHF.

This clone turned up a few times. The chain links TRBV9 to TRBJ2-2; the D gene is possibly TRBD1 (6 bases). The germline CDR1 and CDR2 sequences are SGDLS and YYNGEE. The CDR3 loop spans 13 amino acids. V lost 6 bases and J 3 bases, leaving 9 bases between the germline ends. CDR3 nucleotide sequence: TGTGCCAGCAACCCAGGGGACACCGGGGAGCTGTTTTTT. Translating gives CASNPGDTGELFF.

V usage is TRBV18 and J usage is TRBJ2-1; D remains ambiguous. Germline CDR1 is KGHSH and CDR2 is LQKENI. The V and J ends lost 7 bases and 7 bases respectively, with 11 bases between them. The CDR3 loop spans 12 amino acids. CDR3 amino acids: CASFGLNNEQFF. The CDR3 bases are TGTGCCAGCTTTGGGCTGAATAATGAGCAGTTCTTC.

The chain joins TRBV5-1 to TRBJ2-2; D gene ambiguous. The germline CDR1 and CDR2 sequences are SGHRS and YFSETQ. The ends were cut back, 5 bases at V and 5 bases at J, with 4 bases in the middle. CDR3 size: 11 residues. The CDR3 DNA reads as TGCGCCAGCAGAAAGACCGGGGAGCTGTTTTTT. Its protein product is CASRKTGELFF. The whole variable domain, remainder taken from reference TRBV5-1 and TRBJ2-2, is KAGVTQTPRYLIKTRGQQVTLSCSPISGHRSVSWYQQTPGQGLQFLFEYFSETQRNKGNFPGRFSGRQFSNSRSEMNVSTLELGDSALYLCASRKTGELFFGEGSRLTVL.

The chain recombines TRBV10-3 with TRBJ1-2; 7 bases are shared with TRBD1. The J segment lost 4 bases and the V segment lost 3 bases, leaving 8 bases of the junction unmatched. Germline V gene lookup returns CDR1 ENHRY and CDR2 SYGVKD. The CDR3 has 15 amino acids. CDR3 nucleotides: TGTGCCATCAGTGATCCGAAACAGGGGACCTATGGCTACACCTTC. It specifies CAISDPKQGTYGYTF.

The rearrangement uses TRBV10-2 and TRBJ2-3; D possibly corresponds to TRBD2 (6 bases). V lost 7 bases and J lost 6, with 14 bases in between. This CDR3 is built from 13 residues. Germline V CDR1 and CDR2: WSHSY, SAAADI. CDR3 nucleotides: TGCGCCAGCAAGTCTAGTGGGGGGGATACGCAGTATTTT. It encodes CASKSSGGDTQYF.